The next 29 T cell receptor beta chains were all read from a single sample in a study of identical twins. Via MiXCR, TCRdb re-called the 5' RACE reads, giving one row per CDR3 protein. The sample yields about 250,000 distinct CDR3 sequences, over 12% seen once. The sequencing sample was made of memory (CD45RO+) T cells sorted from blood. Every receptor here comes from a woman aged 18 to 35 in good health.

The table lists this clonotype with many counts. V is TRBV5-1 and J is TRBJ2-2; tentatively, D is TRBD2 (5 bases). With 2 bases removed from V and 5 bases from J, the gap between germline ends came to 16 bases. This CDR3 is 16 amino acids long. Germline V gives CDR1 SGHRS, CDR2 YFSETQ. The CDR3 is CASSFEPIGKTGELFF. DNA of the CDR3: TGCGCCAGCAGCTTTGAACCAATCGGGAAAACCGGGGAGCTGTTTTTT.

There are many counts of this clonotype. The rearrangement uses TRBV5-1 and TRBJ2-5; D might be TRBD2 (5 bases). This CDR3 is built from 15 residues. Germline assignment: CDR1 SGHRS and CDR2 YFSETQ. The V end was cut by 0 bases, the J end by 1 base, with 10 bases between. The CDR3 nucleotides read TGCGCCAGCAGCTTGGTTGGGAGAAGCCAAGAGACCCAGTACTTC. The encoded protein is CASSLVGRSQETQYF.

This clonotype appeared many times. The chain joins TRBV5-1 to TRBJ1-6; TRBD1 might be the D (5 bases). Germline assignment: CDR1 SGHRS and CDR2 YFSETQ. The CDR3 sequence is 13 residues long. The germline V and J ends were trimmed by 4 bases and 14 bases, with 16 bases remaining between them. The CDR3 is CASSTGPLETLHF. CDR3 sequence (DNA): TGCGCCAGCAGCACGGGGCCCTTGGAAACCCTCCACTTT. The full variable domain, completed using reference TRBV5-1 and TRBJ1-6, is KAGVTQTPRYLIKTRGQQVTLSCSPISGHRSVSWYQQTPGQGLQFLFEYFSETQRNKGNFPGRFSGRQFSNSRSEMNVSTLELGDSALYLCASSTGPLETLHFGNGTRLTVT.

This clonotype was observed many times. V gene TRBV6-5 combines with J gene TRBJ1-1; D is undetermined. The germline V gene encodes CDR1 MNHEY and CDR2 SVGAGI. The germline V and J ends were trimmed by 4 bases and 6 bases, with 12 bases remaining between them. This CDR3 has 13 residues. CDR3 loop: CASSFNPEAEAFF. Written as DNA, the CDR3 is TGTGCCAGCAGTTTCAACCCCGAGGCTGAAGCTTTCTTT.

The J gene is TRBJ1-1, the V gene TRBV20-1; no definite D call. The V gene's germline CDR1 is DFQATT and CDR2 SNEGSKA (reference sequence). V lost 3 bases and J lost 3, with 14 bases in between. The CDR3 contains 14 residues. CDR3 DNA sequence: TGCAGTGCTAGTGGTAGGGAGAGCTACACTGAAGCTTTCTTT. Its translation is CSASGRESYTEAFF.

This clonotype turned up a few times. V gene TRBV14 combines with J gene TRBJ1-1; D not certain. Germline CDR1 is SGHDN and CDR2 is FVKESK. The CDR3 covers 13 residues. Trimming took 3 bases from V and 5 from J, leaving 10 bases between them. CDR3 DNA: TGTGCCAGCAGCCATGCAGGCCGGACTGAAGCTTTCTTT. As protein: CASSHAGRTEAFF.

This clonotype was detected only a few times. The chain uses TRBV12-3 or TRBV12-4 and TRBJ2-1, with D possibly being TRBD2 (7 bases). Trimming took 3 bases from V and 9 from J, leaving 12 bases between them. The CDR3 runs 13 residues. CDR3 in amino acids: CASSLGGRGEQFF. The CDR3 DNA reads as TGTGCCAGCAGTTTGGGGGGGCGGGGTGAGCAGTTCTTC.

The chain recombines TRBV11-1 with TRBJ2-1, with D tentatively TRBD2 (6 bases). The CDR3 consists of 18 residues. The V gene lost 7 bases and the J gene lost 2 bases, with 24 bases spanning the gap. Germline lookup yields CDR1 SGHAT and CDR2 FQDESV (reference sequence). Here the CDR3 DNA reads TGTGCCAGCACCCCGGGACTGTCGTCACCGTGGGCCTACAATGAGCAGTTCTTC. It specifies CASTPGLSSPWAYNEQFF.

The chain is built from TRBV19 and TRBJ2-7; 8 bases align to TRBD1. This CDR3 spans 15 amino acids. The germline CDR1 and CDR2 sequences are LNHDA and SQIVND (reference sequence). J was trimmed by 0 bases and V by 7 bases; bases with no gene match: 8. CDR3 residues: CASILDRDLSYEQYF. The CDR3 coding sequence is TGTGCCAGTATCTTGGACAGGGACCTCTCCTACGAGCAGTACTTC.

This clonotype was counted a few times. The J gene is TRBJ2-3, the V gene TRBV13; D could derive from TRBD1 or TRBD2 (6 bases each). Looked up from germline, CDR1 is PRHDT and CDR2 is FYEKMQ (reference sequence). With 5 bases removed from V and 7 bases from J, the gap between germline ends came to 19 bases. CDR3 length: 15 residues. This chain's CDR3 is CASSGRRYGGYTQYF. The CDR3 DNA is TGTGCCAGCAGCGGGCGGAGGTACGGGGGCTATACGCAGTATTTT.

Worth noting for this clonotype: One junction end does not reproduce the germline sequence, and a read error may be involved. CDR3 in amino acids: CASSLSSLGETQYF. CDR3 DNA sequence: TGTGCTAGCAGCTTGTCTTCCCTGGGGGAGACCCAGTACTTC. The chain links TRBV7-7 to TRBJ2-5; no definite D call. The CDR3 has 14 amino acids. Per germline, CDR1 SSHAT and CDR2 FNYEAQ (reference sequence).

This clonotype has a count of ten or more. This chain uses TRBV18 with TRBJ1-1, with 7 bases matching TRBD1. The CDR3 is made up of 14 amino acids. CDR1 and CDR2 from the germline V gene are KGHSH and LQKENI. With V trimmed by 2 bases and J by 6 bases, 6 bases remained unmatched. CDR3 residues: CASSPSGGESEAFF. As DNA, the CDR3 is TGTGCCAGCTCACCATCAGGGGGGGAGTCTGAAGCTTTCTTT.

The gene calls are TRBV11-3 and TRBJ1-1; D is undetermined. The CDR3 runs 12 residues. Germline V gene lookup returns CDR1 SGHNT and CDR2 YENEEA. V lost 6 bases and J lost 4, with 9 bases in between. This CDR3 reads CASRYRGTEAFF. DNA for the CDR3: TGTGCCAGCAGGTACAGAGGCACTGAAGCTTTCTTT.

The chain uses TRBV15 and TRBJ1-1; D might be TRBD1 (6 bases). V was shortened by 2 bases and J by 3 bases, with 7 bases between the two germline ends. Germline V gene sequence: CDR1 LNHNV, CDR2 YYDKDF (reference sequence). The CDR3 totals 13 residues. CDR3 in DNA: TGTGCCACCAGCAGAAGGACAGACACTGAAGCTTTCTTT. This translates into CATSRRTDTEAFF. The variable domain in full, completed from reference TRBV15 and TRBJ1-1, reads DAMVIQNPRYQVTQFGKPVTLSCSQTLNHNVMYWYQQKSSQAPKLLFHYYDKDFNNEADTPDNFQSRRPNTSFCFLDIRSPGLGDTAMYLCATSRRTDTEAFFGQGTRLTVV.

The V call is TRBV5-1, the J call TRBJ2-1; 13 bases are shared with TRBD2. There are 15 residues in the CDR3. Germline values: CDR1 SGHRS, CDR2 YFSETQ. The J segment lost 6 bases and the V segment lost 5 bases, leaving 5 bases of the junction unmatched. CDR3 amino acids: CASRVLAGGPNEQFF. The CDR3 coding sequence is TGCGCCAGCAGGGTACTAGCGGGGGGGCCCAATGAGCAGTTCTTC. The full variable domain, rest sourced from reference TRBV5-1 and TRBJ2-1, is KAGVTQTPRYLIKTRGQQVTLSCSPISGHRSVSWYQQTPGQGLQFLFEYFSETQRNKGNFPGRFSGRQFSNSRSEMNVSTLELGDSALYLCASRVLAGGPNEQFFGPGTRLTVL.

This clonotype was seen many times. The CDR3 region is CASSPGSGTDTQYF. CDR3 nucleotides: TGTGCCAGCAGCCCAGGGTCCGGCACAGATACGCAGTATTTT. The rearrangement uses TRBV7-8 and TRBJ2-3; possibly TRBD1 for D (5 bases). V was pared by 5 bases and J by 1 base, with 10 bases between. The CDR3 runs 14 residues. The germline CDR1 and CDR2 sequences are SGHVS and FQNEAQ.

The chain couples TRBV5-1 to TRBJ1-6; D perhaps matches TRBD1 (6 bases). Between the trimmed V and J ends, which lost 1 base and 5 bases, there was a span of 10 bases. Germline CDR1 reads SGHRS; CDR2 reads YFSETQ. CDR3 size: 15 residues. The CDR3 DNA sequence: TGCGCCAGCAGCTTGACAGGGTACAATAATTCACCCCTCCACTTT. Amino acids: CASSLTGYNNSPLHF.

This sequence joins TRBV9 and TRBJ2-1; D gene uncertain. The CDR3 is 16 residues long. The V gene's germline CDR1 is SGDLS and CDR2 YYNGEE. Deletions cut 2 bases from V and 3 bases from J, with 15 bases between. The CDR3 region has the DNA TGTGCCAGCAGCGTGGAAGCTCGACTGGGCTACAATGAGCAGTTCTTC. Translated, it gives CASSVEARLGYNEQFF.

A remark on this clonotype: An end of the junction does not agree with germline; a read error may underlie this. J is TRBJ2-6 and V is TRBV2; no reliable D call. CDR3 length: 14 amino acids. Germline CDR1 is SNHLY and CDR2 is FYNNEI. The CDR3 loop reads CAGSTPSGANVLTF. The DNA of the CDR3 is TGTGCCGGCAGTACGCCGTCTGGGGCCAACGTCCTGACTTTC.

The table lists this clonotype with a few counts. The rearrangement joins TRBV12-3 or TRBV12-4 to TRBJ2-7; the match to TRBD1 covers 8 bases. The length of the CDR3 is 14 residues. Losses at the gene ends were 2 bases for V and 6 bases for J; bases not matched to a gene: 6. The CDR3 region is CASSLQGALGEQYF. The DNA for the CDR3 is TGTGCCAGCAGTTTACAGGGGGCGCTCGGCGAGCAGTACTTC.

As to this clonotype: The missing conserved phenylalanine or tryptophan at the end of this CDR3 makes a read error likely. This sequence joins TRBV6-1 and TRBJ1-1, with D possibly matching TRBD1 (5 bases). Looked up from germline, CDR1 is MNHNS and CDR2 is SASEGT. V shed 6 bases and J shed 1 base, with 12 bases lying between them. This CDR3 is 14 amino acids long. The CDR3 is CASRAGGRNTEAFL. The DNA of the CDR3 is TGTGCCAGCAGGGCGGGGGGTCGGAACACTGAAGCTTTCCTT.

The V and J genes are TRBV27 and TRBJ2-1; D is perhaps TRBD1 (5 bases). The V end was cut by 2 bases, the J end by 3 bases, with 8 bases between. This CDR3 has 14 residues. Per the germline V gene, CDR1 is MNHEY and CDR2 is SMNVEV (reference sequence). CDR3 sequence (DNA): TGTGCCAGCAGTTTACCAGGGAACTACAATGAGCAGTTCTTC. It codes for CASSLPGNYNEQFF.

The gene calls are TRBV7-2 and TRBJ1-1; D ambiguous. CDR1 and CDR2 (germline): SGHTA, FQGNSA. Trimming removed 1 base from V and 1 base from J, with 7 bases in between. This CDR3 is built from 14 residues. The CDR3 DNA sequence: TGTGCCAGCAGCTTAGTCCGGTGGAACACTGAAGCTTTCTTT. It translates to CASSLVRWNTEAFF.

This clonotype was observed at least ten times. The chain joins TRBV5-6 to TRBJ2-5; the D is unclear. In germline, CDR1 is SGHDT, CDR2 YYEEEE. This CDR3 comprises 14 residues. V lost 2 bases to trimming and J lost 1 base, with 9 bases between them. The CDR3 reads CASSFRRSQETQYF. CDR3 sequence (DNA): TGTGCCAGCAGCTTCCGCAGGTCCCAAGAGACCCAGTACTTC.

This clonotype was seen only a few times. The CDR3 DNA reads TGCGCCAGCAGCTCCACAGGGGGCGAGCAGTACTTC. Translating gives CASSSTGGEQYF. The rearrangement joins TRBV5-1 to TRBJ2-7; the match to TRBD1 covers 8 bases. This CDR3 has 12 residues. The germline V gene encodes CDR1 SGHRS and CDR2 YFSETQ. With 3 bases clipped from V and 6 bases from J, the junction kept 2 bases outside the gene matches. Combining the CDR3 with reference TRBV5-1 and TRBJ2-7 gives the whole variable domain KAGVTQTPRYLIKTRGQQVTLSCSPISGHRSVSWYQQTPGQGLQFLFEYFSETQRNKGNFPGRFSGRQFSNSRSEMNVSTLELGDSALYLCASSSTGGEQYFGPGTRLTVT.

This clonotype turned up a few times. The chain links TRBV28 to TRBJ2-5, with D tentatively TRBD1 (6 bases). V was trimmed by 11 bases and J by 3 bases, leaving 19 bases between them. The CDR3 runs 14 residues. CDR1 and CDR2 (germline): MDHEN, SYDVKM. This CDR3 is CAGGRGRDKETQYF. The CDR3 coding sequence is TGTGCCGGGGGAAGAGGCAGGGACAAAGAGACCCAGTACTTC. Looking up the rest from reference TRBV28 and TRBJ2-5 gives the full variable domain: DVKVTQSSRYLVKRTGEKVFLECVQDMDHENMFWYRQDPGLGLRLIYFSYDVKMKEKGDIPEGYSVSREKKERFSLILESASTNQTSMYLCAGGRGRDKETQYFGPGTRLLVL.

The V and J genes are TRBV3-1 and TRBJ1-4; unclear D gene. The CDR3 has 15 amino acids. Germline V gives CDR1 LGHDT, CDR2 YNNKEL (reference sequence). The V gene lost 5 bases and the J gene lost 8 bases, with 18 bases spanning the gap. The CDR3 DNA follows: TGTGCCAGCAGCTTTAACAGCGGAACGGGGGAAAAACTGTTTTTT. As protein: CASSFNSGTGEKLFF.

This clonotype appeared a few times. V usage is TRBV5-1 and J usage is TRBJ2-7, with TRBD1 matching 8 bases. Germline trimming cut 0 bases from V and 7 bases from J; bases unmatched to any gene: 9. Germline loops: CDR1 SGHRS, CDR2 YFSETQ. The CDR3 is 15 amino acids. The CDR3 DNA is TGCGCCAGCAGCTTGGTTGGGACAGGAGCAGGGGAGCAGTACTTC. It codes for CASSLVGTGAGEQYF.

The chain couples TRBV18 to TRBJ2-1, with D possibly being TRBD2 (6 bases). Germline lookup yields CDR1 KGHSH and CDR2 LQKENI. CDR3 length: 15 amino acids. V was cut by 0 bases and J by 11 bases, with 17 bases left in between. CDR3 sequence reads: CASSPPGLRILQQFF. CDR3 bases: TGTGCCAGCTCACCACCGGGACTCCGGATCCTGCAGCAGTTCTTC.